Shown below are 11 T cell receptor beta chains from a single sample sequenced in a study of prognosis after radiotherapy for stage I lung cancer. Genomic DNA provided the template from which TCR beta CDR3 was amplified by two-round multiplex PCR. Individual primers that were specific to each TRBV and TRBJ gene served in first-round PCR. TCRdb used MiXCR to reprocess the multiplex PCR reads, holding one entry per CDR3 protein. The table includes tens of thousands of distinct CDR3 sequences, around 41% detected once. Specimen: PBMCs, collected before or after stereotactic body radiation therapy (not recorded which). These receptors were obtained from a donor over 45 with non-small cell lung cancer.

The CDR3: CASSFPVSTDTQYF. The DNA for the CDR3 is TGCGCCAGCAGCTTCCCGGTTAGCACAGATACGCAGTATTTT. The rearrangement links TRBV5-1 to TRBJ2-3, with unresolved D. Germline V gene sequence: CDR1 SGHRS, CDR2 YFSETQ. CDR3 length: 14 amino acids. The V gene lost 2 bases and the J gene lost 0 bases, with 7 bases spanning the gap.

This chain connects TRBV5-1 to TRBJ1-6, with a weak D call TRBD1 (6 bases). Trimming shortened V by 0 bases and J by 7 bases, and 14 bases separated the two germline ends. Germline V gives CDR1 SGHRS, CDR2 YFSETQ. This CDR3 region has 16 residues. The CDR3 is CASSLGHRVLNSPLHF. The CDR3 nucleotides read TGCGCCAGCAGCTTGGGACACAGGGTTTTGAATTCACCCCTCCACTTT. The full variable domain, in which reference TRBV5-1 and TRBJ1-6 provide the parts outside the CDR3, is KAGVTQTPRYLIKTRGQQVTLSCSPISGHRSVSWYQQTPGQGLQFLFEYFSETQRNKGNFPGRFSGRQFSNSRSEMNVSTLELGDSALYLCASSLGHRVLNSPLHFGNGTRLTVT.

This chain uses TRBV6-5 with TRBJ2-1, with 9 bases that match TRBD2. V lost 4 bases to trimming and J lost 7 bases; unmatched junction nucleotides: 5. This CDR3 is 14 amino acids long. Germline V gene sequence: CDR1 MNHEY, CDR2 SVGAGI. For the CDR3, the DNA is TGTGCCAGCAGTTCCGGACTAGCGAGTAATGAGCAGTTCTTC. As protein: CASSSGLASNEQFF.

This clonotype was counted many times. J is TRBJ1-1 and V is TRBV7-3; 8 nucleotides match TRBD1. This CDR3 contains 13 residues. J was trimmed by 3 bases and V by 5 bases; bases with no gene match: 2. Germline values: CDR1 SGHTA, CDR2 FQGTGA. In nucleotides, the CDR3 is TGTGCCAGCAGCCCGGGACAGGACACTGAAGCTTTCTTT. Its protein is CASSPGQDTEAFF.

Details on this clonotype: Its ends do not fully match the called genes, so a read error is possible. This chain links TRBV11-2 with TRBJ2-7; no firm D call. Germline loops: CDR1 SGHAT, CDR2 FQNNGV. CDR3 size: 14 residues. The CDR3 DNA follows: TGTGCCAGCAGGTTAGGGATTCATAGGTACGAGCAGTACTTC. Amino acid sequence: CASRLGIHRYEQYF.

Concerning this clonotype: With a far larger clone one base away, a read error is the likely cause. This rearrangement joins TRBV6-1 to TRBJ2-7, with D possibly being TRBD2 (5 bases). The germline V gene has CDR1 MNHNS and CDR2 SASEGT. This CDR3 has 13 amino acids. CDR3 residues: CASLRSRGYEQHF. In DNA, the CDR3 is TGTGCCAGCCTTCGATCACGAGGGTACGAGCAGCACTTC.

This clonotype occurred once. This clone may be a read error of a much larger clone one base away. J is TRBJ1-2 and V is TRBV19, with TRBD1 identical over 10 bases. Germline loops: CDR1 LNHDA, CDR2 SQIVND (reference sequence). The length of the CDR3 is 15 residues. In DNA, the CDR3 is TGTGCCAGTCGGGACAGGGGCGATCCCAACTATGTCTACACCTTC. Residues: CASRDRGDPNYVYTF.

This clonotype was observed many times. J is TRBJ1-2 and V is TRBV5-5; D remains ambiguous. This CDR3 has 12 amino acids. Trimming left V 0 bases short and J 4 bases short, with 4 bases between. Per germline, CDR1 SGHKS and CDR2 YYEKEE (reference sequence). CDR3 in amino acids: CASSLEPYGYTF. In DNA form, the CDR3 reads TGTGCCAGCAGCTTGGAGCCCTATGGCTACACCTTC. The full variable domain, with the rest looked up from reference TRBV5-5 and TRBJ1-2, is DAGVTQSPTHLIKTRGQQVTLRCSPISGHKSVSWYQQVLGQGPQFIFQYYEKEERGRGNFPDRFSARQFPNYSSELNVNALLLGDSALYLCASSLEPYGYTFGSGTRLTVV.

The gene calls are TRBV6-1 and TRBJ2-7, with a tentative D call TRBD1 (5 bases). This CDR3 is built from 14 residues. Germline CDR1 reads MNHNS; CDR2 reads SASEGT. Trimming cost V 2 bases and J 8 bases, with 16 bases left between them. This chain's CDR3 is CASSENQDNFKQYF. CDR3 nucleotides: TGTGCCAGCAGTGAAAATCAGGACAACTTCAAGCAGTACTTC.

The chain combines TRBV6-2 or TRBV6-3 with TRBJ2-3; D might be TRBD1 (5 bases). This CDR3 comprises 12 residues. Looked up from germline, CDR1 is MNHEY and CDR2 is SVGEGT. Trimming took off 8 bases at V and 2 bases at J, with 8 bases between the two ends. The CDR3 protein is CASGAFTDTQYF. For the CDR3, the DNA is TGTGCCAGCGGGGCCTTCACAGATACGCAGTATTTT.

This clonotype occurred a few times. The chain couples TRBV9 to TRBJ2-1; 7 bases match TRBD2. The CDR3 totals 16 residues. Germline CDR1 and CDR2: SGDLS and YYNGEE. Losses at the gene ends were 0 bases for V and 5 bases for J; bases not matched to a gene: 8. The CDR3 spells CASSVGLASGHNEQFF. The CDR3 bases are TGTGCCAGCAGCGTAGGGTTGGCTAGCGGACACAATGAGCAGTTCTTC.